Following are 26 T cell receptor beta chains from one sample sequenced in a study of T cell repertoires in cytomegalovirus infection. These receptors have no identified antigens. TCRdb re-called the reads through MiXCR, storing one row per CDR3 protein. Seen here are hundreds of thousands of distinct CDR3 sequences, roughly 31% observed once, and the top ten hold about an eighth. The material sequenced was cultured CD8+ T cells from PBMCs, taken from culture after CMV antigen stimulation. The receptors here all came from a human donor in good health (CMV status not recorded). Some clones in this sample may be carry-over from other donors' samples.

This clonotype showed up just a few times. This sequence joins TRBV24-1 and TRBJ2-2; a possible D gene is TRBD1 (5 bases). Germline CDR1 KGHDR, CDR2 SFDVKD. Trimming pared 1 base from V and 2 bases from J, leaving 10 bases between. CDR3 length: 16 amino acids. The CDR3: CATSDFTGRNTGELFF. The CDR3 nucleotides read TGTGCCACCAGTGATTTCACAGGACGAAACACCGGGGAGCTGTTTTTT.

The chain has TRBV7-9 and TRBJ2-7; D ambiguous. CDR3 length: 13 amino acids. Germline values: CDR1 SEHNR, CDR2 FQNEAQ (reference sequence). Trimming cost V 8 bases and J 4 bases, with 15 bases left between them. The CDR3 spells CASAGLGYYEQYF. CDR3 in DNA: TGTGCCAGCGCAGGCCTGGGGTATTACGAGCAGTACTTC.

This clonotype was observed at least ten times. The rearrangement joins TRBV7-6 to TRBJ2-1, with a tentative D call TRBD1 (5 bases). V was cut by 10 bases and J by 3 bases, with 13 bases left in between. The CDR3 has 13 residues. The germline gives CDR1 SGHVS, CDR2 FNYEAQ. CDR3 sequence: CATSSQDYNEQFF. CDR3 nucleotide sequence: TGTGCCACCTCATCACAGGACTACAATGAGCAGTTCTTC. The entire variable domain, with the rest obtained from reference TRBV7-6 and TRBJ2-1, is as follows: GAGVSQSPRYKVTKRGQDVALRCDPISGHVSLYWYRQALGQGPEFLTYFNYEAQQDKSGLPNDRFSAERPEGSISTLTIQRTEQRDSAMYRCATSSQDYNEQFFGPGTRLTVL.

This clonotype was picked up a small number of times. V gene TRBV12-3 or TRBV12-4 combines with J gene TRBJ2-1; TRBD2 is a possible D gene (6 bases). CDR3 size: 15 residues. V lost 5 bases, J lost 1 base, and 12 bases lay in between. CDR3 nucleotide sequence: TGTGCCAGCAGTCTAGAGGAGGGGTCCTACAATGAGCAGTTCTTC. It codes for CASSLEEGSYNEQFF.

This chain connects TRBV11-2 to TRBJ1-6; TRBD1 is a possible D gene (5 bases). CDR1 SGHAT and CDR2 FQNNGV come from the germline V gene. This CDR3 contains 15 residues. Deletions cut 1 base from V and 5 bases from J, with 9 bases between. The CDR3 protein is CASSLGTHNNSPLHF. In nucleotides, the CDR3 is TGTGCCAGCAGCTTAGGGACACACAATAATTCACCCCTCCACTTT.

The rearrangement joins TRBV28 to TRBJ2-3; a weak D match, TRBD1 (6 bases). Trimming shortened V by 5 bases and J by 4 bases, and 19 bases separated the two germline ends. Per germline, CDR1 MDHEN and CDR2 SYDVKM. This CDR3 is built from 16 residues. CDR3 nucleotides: TGTGCCAGCAGTCCCACCGAAGGGGGAATCGCAGATACGCAGTATTTT. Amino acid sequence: CASSPTEGGIADTQYF.

The chain's CDR3 is CASGSGQAHYGYTF. For the CDR3, the DNA is TGTGCTAGTGGTTCGGGACAGGCCCACTATGGCTACACCTTC. The chain employs TRBV12-5 and TRBJ1-2; 8 bases map to TRBD1. The CDR3 spans 14 residues. V lost 4 bases, J lost 3 bases, and 4 bases stayed unmatched. Per germline, CDR1 LGHNT and CDR2 FRNRAP.

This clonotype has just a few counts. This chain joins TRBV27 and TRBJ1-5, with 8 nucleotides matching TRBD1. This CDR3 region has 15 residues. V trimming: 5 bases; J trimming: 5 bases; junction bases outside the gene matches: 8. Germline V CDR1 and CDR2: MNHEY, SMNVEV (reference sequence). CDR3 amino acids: CASSPDRGFHQPQHF. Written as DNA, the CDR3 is TGTGCCAGCAGTCCTGACAGGGGTTTCCATCAGCCCCAGCATTTT.

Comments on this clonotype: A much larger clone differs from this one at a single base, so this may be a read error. The CDR3 nucleotides are TGTGCCAGCAGCTTCCCCGGTGAGGGCGATCAGCCCCAGCATTTT. Its translation is CASSFPGEGDQPQHF. J is TRBJ1-5 and V is TRBV7-8; no clear D gene. Germline V CDR1 and CDR2: SGHVS, FQNEAQ. The CDR3 is 15 residues long. The ends were cut back, 3 bases at V and 5 bases at J, with 14 bases in the middle.

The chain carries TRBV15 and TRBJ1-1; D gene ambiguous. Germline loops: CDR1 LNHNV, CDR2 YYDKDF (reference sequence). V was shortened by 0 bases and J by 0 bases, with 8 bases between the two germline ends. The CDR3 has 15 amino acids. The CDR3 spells CATSRDNGMNTEAFF. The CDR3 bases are TGTGCCACCAGCAGAGATAACGGGATGAACACTGAAGCTTTCTTT.

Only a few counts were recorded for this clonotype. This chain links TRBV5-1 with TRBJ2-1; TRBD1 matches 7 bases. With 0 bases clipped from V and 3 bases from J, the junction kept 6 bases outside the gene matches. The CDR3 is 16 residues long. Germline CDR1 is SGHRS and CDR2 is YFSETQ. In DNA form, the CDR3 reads TGCGCCAGCAGCTTGGGACAGGGAAACGTCTACAATGAGCAGTTCTTC. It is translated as CASSLGQGNVYNEQFF.

The CDR3 DNA follows: TGTGCCAGCAGTTTGCGGGACAGGGTCGGGGAGCAGTACGTC. It translates to CASSLRDRVGEQYV. This sequence joins TRBV6-2 or TRBV6-3 and TRBJ2-7, with 9 bases matching TRBD1. There are 14 residues in the CDR3. The V segment lost 4 bases and the J segment 7 bases; nucleotides outside the gene matches: 8. Germline CDR1 MNHEY, CDR2 SVGEGT.

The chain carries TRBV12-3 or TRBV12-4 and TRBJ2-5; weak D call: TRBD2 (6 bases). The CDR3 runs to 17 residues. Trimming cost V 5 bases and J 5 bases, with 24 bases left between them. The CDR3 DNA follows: TGTGCCAGCAGTCCTACTCGGCCCGCGGCTGCGGGGGAGACCCAGTACTTC. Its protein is CASSPTRPAAAGETQYF.

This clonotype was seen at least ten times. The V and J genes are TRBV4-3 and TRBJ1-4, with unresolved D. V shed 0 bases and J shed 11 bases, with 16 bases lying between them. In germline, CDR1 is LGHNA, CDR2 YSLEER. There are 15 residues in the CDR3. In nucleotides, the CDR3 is TGCGCCAGCAGCCAAGATAGGATAAGAGGTGGGAAACTGTTTTTT. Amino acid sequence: CASSQDRIRGGKLFF.

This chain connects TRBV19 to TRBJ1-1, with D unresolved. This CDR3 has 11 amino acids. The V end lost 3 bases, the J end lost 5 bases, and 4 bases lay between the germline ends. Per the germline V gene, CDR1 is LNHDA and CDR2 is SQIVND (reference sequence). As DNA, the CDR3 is TGTGCCAGTAGTATTGTAACTGAAGCTTTCTTT. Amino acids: CASSIVTEAFF.

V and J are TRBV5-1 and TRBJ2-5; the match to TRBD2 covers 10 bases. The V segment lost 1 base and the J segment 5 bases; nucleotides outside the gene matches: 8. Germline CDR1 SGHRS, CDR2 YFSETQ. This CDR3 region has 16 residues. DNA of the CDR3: TGCGCCAGCAGCTTGTTTAGCGGGGGGAAGTTCGAGACCCAGTACTTC. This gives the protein CASSLFSGGKFETQYF.

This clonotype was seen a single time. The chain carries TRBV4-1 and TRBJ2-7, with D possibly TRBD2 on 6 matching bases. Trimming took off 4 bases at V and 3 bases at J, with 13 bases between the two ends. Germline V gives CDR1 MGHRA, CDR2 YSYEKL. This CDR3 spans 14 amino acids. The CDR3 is CASSPLPGGYEQYF. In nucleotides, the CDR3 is TGCGCCAGCAGCCCACTTCCCGGGGGCTACGAGCAGTACTTC.

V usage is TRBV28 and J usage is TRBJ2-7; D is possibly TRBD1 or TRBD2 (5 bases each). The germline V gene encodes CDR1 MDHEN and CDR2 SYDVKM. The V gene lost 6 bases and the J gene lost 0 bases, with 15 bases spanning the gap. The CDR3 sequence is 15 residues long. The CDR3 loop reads CASRSGTLVSYEQYV. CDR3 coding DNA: TGTGCCAGCAGATCCGGGACCCTGGTCTCCTACGAGCAGTACGTC.

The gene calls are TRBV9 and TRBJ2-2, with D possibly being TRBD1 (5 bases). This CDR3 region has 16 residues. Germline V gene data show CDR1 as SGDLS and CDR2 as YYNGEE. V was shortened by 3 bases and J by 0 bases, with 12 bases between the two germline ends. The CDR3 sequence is CASSARTDTNTGELFF. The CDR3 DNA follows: TGTGCCAGCAGCGCCAGGACGGACACGAACACCGGGGAGCTGTTTTTT.

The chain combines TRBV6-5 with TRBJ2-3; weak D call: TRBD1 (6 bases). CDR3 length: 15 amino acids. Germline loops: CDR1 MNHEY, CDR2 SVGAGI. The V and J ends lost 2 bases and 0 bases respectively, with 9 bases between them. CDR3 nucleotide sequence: TGTGCCAGCAGTTACGAGGGGGATAGCACAGATACGCAGTATTTT. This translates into CASSYEGDSTDTQYF.

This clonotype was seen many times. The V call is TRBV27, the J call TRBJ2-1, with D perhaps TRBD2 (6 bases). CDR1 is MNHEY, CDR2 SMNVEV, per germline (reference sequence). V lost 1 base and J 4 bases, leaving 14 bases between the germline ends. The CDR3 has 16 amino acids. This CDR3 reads CASSLYGGTDYNEQFF. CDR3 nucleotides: TGTGCCAGCAGTTTATATGGGGGGACGGATTACAATGAGCAGTTCTTC.

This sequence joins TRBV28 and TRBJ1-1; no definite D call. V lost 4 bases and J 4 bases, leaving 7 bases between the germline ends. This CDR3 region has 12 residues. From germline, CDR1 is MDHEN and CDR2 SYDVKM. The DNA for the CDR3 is TGTGCCAGCAGTTCTTTTCGCACTGAAGCTTTCTTT. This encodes CASSSFRTEAFF.

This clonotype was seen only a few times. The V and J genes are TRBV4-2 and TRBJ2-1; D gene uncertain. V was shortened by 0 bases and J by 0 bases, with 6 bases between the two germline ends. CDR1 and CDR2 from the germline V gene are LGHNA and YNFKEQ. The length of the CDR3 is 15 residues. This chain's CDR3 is CASSQDPVSYNEQFF. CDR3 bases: TGTGCCAGCAGCCAAGATCCGGTCTCCTACAATGAGCAGTTCTTC.

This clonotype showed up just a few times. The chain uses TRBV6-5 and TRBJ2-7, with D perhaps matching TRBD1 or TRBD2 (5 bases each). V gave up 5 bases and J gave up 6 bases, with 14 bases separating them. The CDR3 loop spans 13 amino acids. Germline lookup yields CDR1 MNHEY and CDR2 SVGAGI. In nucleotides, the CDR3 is TGTGCCAGCAGTCAGCGAGGGGACGGCGAGCAGTACGTC. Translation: CASSQRGDGEQYV.

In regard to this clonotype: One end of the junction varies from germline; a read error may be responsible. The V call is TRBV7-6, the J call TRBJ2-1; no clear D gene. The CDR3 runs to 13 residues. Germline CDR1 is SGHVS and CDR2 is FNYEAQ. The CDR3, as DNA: TGTGCCAGCAGCTTAGAATCCTACAATGGGCAGTTCTTC. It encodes CASSLESYNGQFF.

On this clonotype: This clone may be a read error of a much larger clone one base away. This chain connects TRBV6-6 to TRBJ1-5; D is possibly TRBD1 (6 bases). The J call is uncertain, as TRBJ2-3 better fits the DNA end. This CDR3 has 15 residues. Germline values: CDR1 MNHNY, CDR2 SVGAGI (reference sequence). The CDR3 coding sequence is TGTGCCAGCACCTATTCAGGGGTTGGGAATCAGCCCCAGTATTTT. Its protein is CASTYSGVGNQPQYF.